This T cell receptor beta chain was profiled in a study of CD8+CD57+ T cells in acquired aplastic anemia. On the study more broadly: Quantities of DNA derived from sorted CD4+ and CD8+ cells averaged around 3 ug.

Both TCR beta VDJ combination and CDR3 sequence profiling were carried out. Genomic DNA was the template for this profiling. MiXCR, applied by TCRdb to the reads, yields one record per CDR3 protein. The sample lists some 130,000 distinct CDR3 sequences; approximately 41% were seen once. This clonotype was observed a handful of times. Its antigen is unknown. Study-wide points: Patients and controls shared twenty-nine CD8+ CDR3 sequences. The CD8+ Simpson's diversity of patients and controls was not significantly different.

Germline CDR1 is MNHEY and CDR2 is SMNVEV (reference sequence). V lost 2 bases, J lost 4 bases, and 14 bases lay in between. The length of the CDR3 is 15 residues. This chain joins TRBV27 and TRBJ2-5, with a possible D match to TRBD2 (6 bases). The TCR originated in a human donor in good health, serving as a control. The sample was sorted CD4+, CD8+, or CD8+CD57+ T cells (not recorded which) from PBMCs. The CDR3, as DNA: TGTGCCAGCAGTTTAACTAGCATTATAGGAGAGACCCAGTACTTC. It codes for CASSLTSIIGETQYF.